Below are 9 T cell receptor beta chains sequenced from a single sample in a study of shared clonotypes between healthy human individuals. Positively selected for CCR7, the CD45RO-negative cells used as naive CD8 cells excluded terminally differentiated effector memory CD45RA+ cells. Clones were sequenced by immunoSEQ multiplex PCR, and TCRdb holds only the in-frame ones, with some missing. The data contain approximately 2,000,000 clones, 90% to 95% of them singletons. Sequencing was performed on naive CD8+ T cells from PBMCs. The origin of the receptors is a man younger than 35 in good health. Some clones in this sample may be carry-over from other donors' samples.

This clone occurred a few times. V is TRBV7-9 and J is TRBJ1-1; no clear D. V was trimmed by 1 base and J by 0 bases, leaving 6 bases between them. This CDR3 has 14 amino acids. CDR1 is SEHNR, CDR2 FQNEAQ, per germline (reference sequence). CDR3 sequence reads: CASSLVPMNTEAFF. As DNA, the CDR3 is TGTGCCAGCAGCTTAGTGCCCATGAACACTGAAGCTTTCTTT.

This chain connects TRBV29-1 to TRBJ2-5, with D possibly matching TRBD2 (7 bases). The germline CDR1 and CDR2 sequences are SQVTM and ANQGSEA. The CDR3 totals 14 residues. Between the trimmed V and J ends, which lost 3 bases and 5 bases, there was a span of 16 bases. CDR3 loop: CSVEERGGKETQYF. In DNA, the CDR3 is TGCAGCGTTGAGGAAAGGGGGGGGAAGGAGACCCAGTACTTC.

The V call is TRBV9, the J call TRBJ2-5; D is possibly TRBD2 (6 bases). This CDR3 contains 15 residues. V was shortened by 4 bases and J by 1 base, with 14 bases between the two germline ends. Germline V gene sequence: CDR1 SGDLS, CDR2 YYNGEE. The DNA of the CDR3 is TGTGCCAGCAGCAAAAGACCGGGGGTCCAAGAGACCCAGTACTTC. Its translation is CASSKRPGVQETQYF.

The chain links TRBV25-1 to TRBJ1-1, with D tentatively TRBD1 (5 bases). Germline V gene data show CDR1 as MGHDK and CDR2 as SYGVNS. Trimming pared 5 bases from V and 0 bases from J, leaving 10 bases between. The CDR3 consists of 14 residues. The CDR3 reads CASSPGTVNTEAFF. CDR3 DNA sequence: TGTGCCAGCAGTCCCGGGACTGTGAACACTGAAGCTTTCTTT.

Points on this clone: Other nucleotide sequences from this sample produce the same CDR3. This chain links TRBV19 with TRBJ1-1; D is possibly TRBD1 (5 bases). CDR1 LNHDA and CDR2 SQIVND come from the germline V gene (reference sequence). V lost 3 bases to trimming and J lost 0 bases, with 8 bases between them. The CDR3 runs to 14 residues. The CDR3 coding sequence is TGTGCCAGTAGTATCGGACATCTGAACACTGAAGCTTTCTTT. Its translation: CASSIGHLNTEAFF.

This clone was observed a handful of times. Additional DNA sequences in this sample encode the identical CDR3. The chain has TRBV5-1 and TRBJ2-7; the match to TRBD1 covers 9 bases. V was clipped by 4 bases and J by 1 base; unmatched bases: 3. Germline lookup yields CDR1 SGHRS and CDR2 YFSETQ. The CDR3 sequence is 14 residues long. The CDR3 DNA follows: TGCGCCAGCAGCCCGGACAGGGGTTCCTACGAGCAGTACTTC. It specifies CASSPDRGSYEQYF.

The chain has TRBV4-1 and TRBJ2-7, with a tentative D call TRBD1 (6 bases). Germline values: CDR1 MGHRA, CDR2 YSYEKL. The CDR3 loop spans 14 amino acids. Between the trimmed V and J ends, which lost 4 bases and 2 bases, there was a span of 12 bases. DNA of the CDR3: TGCGCCAGCAGCCGCATACAGGGTACCTACGAGCAGTACTTC. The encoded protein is CASSRIQGTYEQYF.

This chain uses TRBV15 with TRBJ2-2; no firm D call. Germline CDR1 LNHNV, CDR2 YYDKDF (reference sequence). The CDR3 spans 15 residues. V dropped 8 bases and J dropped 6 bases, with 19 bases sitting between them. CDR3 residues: CATRVWEGSAGELFF. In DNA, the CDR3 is TGTGCCACCCGAGTGTGGGAAGGAAGTGCCGGGGAGCTGTTTTTT.

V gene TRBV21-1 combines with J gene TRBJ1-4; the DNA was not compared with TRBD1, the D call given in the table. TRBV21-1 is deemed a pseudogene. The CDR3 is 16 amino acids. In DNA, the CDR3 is TGTGCCAGCAGCAAAGGGGGGACAGCCCTTTATGAAAAACTGTTTTTT. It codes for CASSKGGTALYEKLFF.